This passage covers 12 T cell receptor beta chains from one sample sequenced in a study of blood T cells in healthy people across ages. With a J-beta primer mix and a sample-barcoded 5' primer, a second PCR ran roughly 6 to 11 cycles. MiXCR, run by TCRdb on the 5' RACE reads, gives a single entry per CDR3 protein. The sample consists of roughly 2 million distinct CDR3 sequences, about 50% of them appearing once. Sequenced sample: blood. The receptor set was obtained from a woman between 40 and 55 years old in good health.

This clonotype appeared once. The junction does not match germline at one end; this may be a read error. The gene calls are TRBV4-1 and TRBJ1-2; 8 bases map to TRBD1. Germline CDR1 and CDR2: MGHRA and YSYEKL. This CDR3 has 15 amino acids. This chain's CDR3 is CASSQGTGSNYDYTF. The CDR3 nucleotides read TGCGCCAGCAGCCAAGGGACAGGGAGTAACTATGACTACACCTTC.

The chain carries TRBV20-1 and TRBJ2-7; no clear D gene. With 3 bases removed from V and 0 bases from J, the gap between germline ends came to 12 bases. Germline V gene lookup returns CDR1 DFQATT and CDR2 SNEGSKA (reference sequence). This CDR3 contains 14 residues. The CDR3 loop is CSASPRRLSYEQYF. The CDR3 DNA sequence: TGCAGTGCTAGTCCTCGGCGCCTCTCCTACGAGCAGTACTTC.

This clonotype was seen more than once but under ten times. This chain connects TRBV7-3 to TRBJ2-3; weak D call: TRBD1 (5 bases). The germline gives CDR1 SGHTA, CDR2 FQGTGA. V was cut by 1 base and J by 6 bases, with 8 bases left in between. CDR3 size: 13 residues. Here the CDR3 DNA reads TGTGCCAGCAGCTTAATCTCAGGGGATACGCAGTATTTT. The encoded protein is CASSLISGDTQYF.

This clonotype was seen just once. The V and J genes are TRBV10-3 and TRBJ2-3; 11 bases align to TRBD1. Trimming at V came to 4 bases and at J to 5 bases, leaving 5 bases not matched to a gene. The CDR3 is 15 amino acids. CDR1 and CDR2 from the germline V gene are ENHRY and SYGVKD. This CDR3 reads CAISVGGQGVDTQYF. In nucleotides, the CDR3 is TGTGCCATCAGTGTCGGGGGACAGGGGGTAGATACGCAGTATTTT.

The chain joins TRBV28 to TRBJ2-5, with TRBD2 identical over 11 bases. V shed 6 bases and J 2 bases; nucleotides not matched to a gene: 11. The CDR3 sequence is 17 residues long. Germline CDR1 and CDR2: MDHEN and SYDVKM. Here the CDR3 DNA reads TGTGCCAGCAGGGCTGGTAGGGCTAGCGGGGGGCAAGAGACCCAGTACTTC. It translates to CASRAGRASGGQETQYF.

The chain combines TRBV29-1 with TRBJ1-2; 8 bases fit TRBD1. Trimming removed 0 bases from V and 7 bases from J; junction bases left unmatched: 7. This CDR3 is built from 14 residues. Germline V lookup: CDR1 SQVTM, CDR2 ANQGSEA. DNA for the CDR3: TGCAGCGTTGAAGAACGGACAGGGTCGTTTGGCTACACCTTC. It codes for CSVEERTGSFGYTF.

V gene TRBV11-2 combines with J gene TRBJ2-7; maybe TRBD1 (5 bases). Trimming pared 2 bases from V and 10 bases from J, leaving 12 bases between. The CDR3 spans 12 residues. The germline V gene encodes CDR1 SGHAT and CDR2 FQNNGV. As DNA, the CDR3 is TGTGCCAGCAGCTTATTACGGACATACCAGTACTTC. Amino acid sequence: CASSLLRTYQYF.

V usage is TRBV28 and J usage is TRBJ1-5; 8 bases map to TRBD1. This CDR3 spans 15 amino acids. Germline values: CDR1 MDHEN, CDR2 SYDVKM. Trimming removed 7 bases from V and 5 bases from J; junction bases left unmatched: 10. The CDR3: CASTSRDRNYQPQHF. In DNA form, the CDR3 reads TGTGCCAGCACCAGCCGGGACAGGAACTATCAGCCCCAGCATTTT. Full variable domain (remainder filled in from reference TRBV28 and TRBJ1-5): DVKVTQSSRYLVKRTGEKVFLECVQDMDHENMFWYRQDPGLGLRLIYFSYDVKMKEKGDIPEGYSVSREKKERFSLILESASTNQTSMYLCASTSRDRNYQPQHFGDGTRLSIL.

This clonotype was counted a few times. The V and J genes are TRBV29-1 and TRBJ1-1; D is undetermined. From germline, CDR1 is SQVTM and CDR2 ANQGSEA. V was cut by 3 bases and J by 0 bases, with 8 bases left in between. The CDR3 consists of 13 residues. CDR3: CSVEGSLNTEAFF. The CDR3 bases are TGCAGCGTTGAGGGGTCGTTGAACACTGAAGCTTTCTTT.

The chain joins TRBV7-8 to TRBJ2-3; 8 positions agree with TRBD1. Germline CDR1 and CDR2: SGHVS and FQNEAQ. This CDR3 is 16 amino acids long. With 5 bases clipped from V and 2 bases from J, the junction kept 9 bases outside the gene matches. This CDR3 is CASSTPDRGTTDTQYF. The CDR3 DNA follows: TGTGCCAGCAGCACGCCCGACAGGGGCACCACAGATACGCAGTATTTT.

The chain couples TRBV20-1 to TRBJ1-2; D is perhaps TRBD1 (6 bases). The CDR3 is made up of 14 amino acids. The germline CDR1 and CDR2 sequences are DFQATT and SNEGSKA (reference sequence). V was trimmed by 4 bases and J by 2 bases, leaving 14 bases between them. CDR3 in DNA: TGCAGTGCTAATCCGGGGGGCAAAAACTATGGCTACACCTTC. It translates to CSANPGGKNYGYTF.

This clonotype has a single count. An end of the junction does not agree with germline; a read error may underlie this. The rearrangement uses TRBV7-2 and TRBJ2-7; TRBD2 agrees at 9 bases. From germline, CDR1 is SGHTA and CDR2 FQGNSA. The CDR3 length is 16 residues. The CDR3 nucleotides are TGTGCTAGCAGCTTTCCTAGCGGGGTGATCTCCTACGAGCAGTACTTC. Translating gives CASSFPSGVISYEQYF.